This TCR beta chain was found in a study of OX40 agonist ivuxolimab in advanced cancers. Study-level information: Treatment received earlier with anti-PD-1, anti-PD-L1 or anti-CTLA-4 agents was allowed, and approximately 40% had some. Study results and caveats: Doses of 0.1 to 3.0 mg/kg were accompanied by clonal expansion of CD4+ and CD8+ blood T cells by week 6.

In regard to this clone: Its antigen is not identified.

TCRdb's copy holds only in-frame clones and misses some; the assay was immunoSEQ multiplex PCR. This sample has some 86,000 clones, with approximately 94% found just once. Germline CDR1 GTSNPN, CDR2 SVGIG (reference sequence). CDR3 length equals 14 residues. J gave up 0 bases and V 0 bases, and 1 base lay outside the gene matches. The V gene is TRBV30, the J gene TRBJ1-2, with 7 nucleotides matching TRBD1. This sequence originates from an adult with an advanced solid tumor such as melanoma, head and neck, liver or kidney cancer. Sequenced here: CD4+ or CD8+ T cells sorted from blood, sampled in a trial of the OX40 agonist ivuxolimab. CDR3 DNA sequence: TGTGCCTGGAGTGTACAGGGGTCTAACTATGGCTACACCTTC. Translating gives CAWSVQGSNYGYTF.